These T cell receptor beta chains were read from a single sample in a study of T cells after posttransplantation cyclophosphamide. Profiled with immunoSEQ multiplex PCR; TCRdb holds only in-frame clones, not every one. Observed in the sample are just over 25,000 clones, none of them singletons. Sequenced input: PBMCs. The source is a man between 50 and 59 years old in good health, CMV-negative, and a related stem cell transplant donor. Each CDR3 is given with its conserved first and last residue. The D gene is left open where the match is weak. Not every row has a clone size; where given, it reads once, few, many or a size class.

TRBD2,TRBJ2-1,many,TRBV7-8,TGTGCCAGCACCCAAGGGACTAGCGGGAGGAGGAGCGATGAGCAGTTCTTC,CASTQGTSGRRSDEQFF
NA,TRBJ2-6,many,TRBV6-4,TGTGCCAGCAGTGACTCTAGCAGCTCTGGGGCCAACGTCCTGACTTTC,CASSDSSSSGANVLTF
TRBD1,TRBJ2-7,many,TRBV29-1,TGCAGCGCATTAACCGGGACAGGGAGTGAGCAGTACTTC,CSALTGTGSEQYF
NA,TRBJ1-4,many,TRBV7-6,TGTGCCAGCAGCTTCGATGCGGAAAAACTGTTTTTT,CASSFDAEKLFF
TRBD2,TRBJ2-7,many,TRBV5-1,TGCGCCAGCAGCCCCCACCGGGGGGGGAACTCCTACGAGCAGTACTTC,CASSPHRGGNSYEQYF
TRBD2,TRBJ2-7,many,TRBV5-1,TGCGCCAGCAGCTCGCTAGCGGGAGAGCCAGGCGAGCAGTACTTC,CASSSLAGEPGEQYF
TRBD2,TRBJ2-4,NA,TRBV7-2,TGTGCCAGCAGCTCACCTAGCGGGGGAAACATTCAGTACTTC,CASSSPSGGNIQYF
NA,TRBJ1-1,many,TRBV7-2,TGTGCCAGCAGCTTAGGGGCAGACCGGGGAGTTTTCTTT,CASSLGADRGVFF
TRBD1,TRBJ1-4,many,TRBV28,TGTGCCAGCAGTCGAGCCGGGACAGGAGCTGAAAAACTGTTTTTT,CASSRAGTGAEKLFF
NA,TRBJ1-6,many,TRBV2,TGTGCCAGCAGACTTACCAGGGGACCCCTCCACTTT,CASRLTRGPLHF
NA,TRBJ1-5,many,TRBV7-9,TGTGCCAGCAGCGTCACAGGGTCGGTTCAGCCCCAGCATTTT,CASSVTGSVQPQHF
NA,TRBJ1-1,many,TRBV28,TGTGCCAGCAGTCAGACACCTAGGGGCACTGAAGCTTTCTTT,CASSQTPRGTEAFF
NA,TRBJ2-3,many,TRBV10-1,TGCGCCAGCAGTGAGGGGGCCGCGGCCAGATCACTCACAGATACGCAGTATTTT,CASSEGAAARSLTDTQYF
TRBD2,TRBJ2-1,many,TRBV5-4,TGTGCCAGCAGCTTCGCCCAGCGGGGGGGCAATGAGCAGTTCTTC,CASSFAQRGGNEQFF
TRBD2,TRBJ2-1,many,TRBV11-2,TGTGCCAGCAGCACTAGCGGGCCCTACAATGAGCAGTTCTTC,CASSTSGPYNEQFF
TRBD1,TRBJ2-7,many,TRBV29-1,TGCAGCGCTGGGACAGGGGATGGCGAGCAGTACTTC,CSAGTGDGEQYF
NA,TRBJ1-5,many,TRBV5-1,TGCGCCAGCAGCTTACAGGGCGGAGGTCAGCCCCAGCATTTT,CASSLQGGGQPQHF
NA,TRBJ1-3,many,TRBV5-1,TGCGCCAGCAGCTTGGATAGGGCGAGGGACACCATATATTTT,CASSLDRARDTIYF
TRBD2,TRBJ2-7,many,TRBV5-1,TGCGCCAGCAGCCCAGGTTGGCTAGCGGAGGGAGACGAGCAGTACTTC,CASSPGWLAEGDEQYF
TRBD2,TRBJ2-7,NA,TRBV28,TGTGCCAGCAGTCCCCCGGGACTAGTAAGGTGGCAGTACTTC,CASSPPGLVRWQYF
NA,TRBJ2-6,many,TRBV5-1,TGCGCCAGCAGCACCACAGGGATGTCTGGGGCCAACGTCCTGACTTTC,CASSTTGMSGANVLTF
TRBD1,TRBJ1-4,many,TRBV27,TGTGCCAGCAGTCTAAGACAGGGGTACACTAATGAAAAACTGTTTTTT,CASSLRQGYTNEKLFF
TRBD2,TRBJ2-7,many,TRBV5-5,TGTGCCAGCAGCTTGGACCTAGCGGGAGCTTATCGCGAGCAGTACTTC,CASSLDLAGAYREQYF
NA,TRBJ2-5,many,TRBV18,TGTGCCAGCTCACCACGAGTCATCCAAGAGACCCAGTACTTC,CASSPRVIQETQYF
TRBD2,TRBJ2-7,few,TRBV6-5,TGTGCCAGCAGTTGGCAGCGGGATTACGAGCAGTACTTC,CASSWQRDYEQYF
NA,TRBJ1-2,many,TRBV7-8,TGTGCCAGCAGCTTAGACAGGATCGGCTATGGCTACACCTTC,CASSLDRIGYGYTF
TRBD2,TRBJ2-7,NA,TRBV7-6,TGTGCCACCAGCCGAGGCGGGAGGGCCGAAGTTTATTACGAGCAGTACTTC,CATSRGGRAEVYYEQYF
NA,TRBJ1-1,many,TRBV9,TGTGCCAGCAATCGGGTTGGCTCTGAAGCTTTCTTT,CASNRVGSEAFF
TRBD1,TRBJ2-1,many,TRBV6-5,TGTGCCAGCAGCCGAACAGGGGGCGGATATGAGCAGTTCTTC,CASSRTGGGYEQFF
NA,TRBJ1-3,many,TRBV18,TGTGCCAGCTCCACGAGAGGGAGTAGCTCTGGAAACACCATATATTTT,CASSTRGSSSGNTIYF
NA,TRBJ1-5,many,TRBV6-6,TGTGCCAGCAGTAGCTTTCGGGGTCTCAATCAGCCCCAGCATTTT,CASSSFRGLNQPQHF
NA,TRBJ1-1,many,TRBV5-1,TGCGCCAGCAGCCTCTTTACAGGCATGAACACTGAAGCTTTCTTT,CASSLFTGMNTEAFF
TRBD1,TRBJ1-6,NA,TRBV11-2,TGTGCCAGCAGCGCTTCAACAGGGGGCCGGACACCCCTCCACTTT,CASSASTGGRTPLHF
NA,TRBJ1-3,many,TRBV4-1,TGCGCCAGCAGCCAAGATGTAGTAAACACCATATATTTT,CASSQDVVNTIYF
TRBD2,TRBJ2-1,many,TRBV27,TGTGCCAGCAGTTTACCTCCTAGCGGGAGGGCCGGTAATGAGCAGTTCTTC,CASSLPPSGRAGNEQFF
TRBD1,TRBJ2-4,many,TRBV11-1,TGTGCCAGCAGCCCGGGACAGAGCCTAGCCAAAAACATTCAGTACTTC,CASSPGQSLAKNIQYF
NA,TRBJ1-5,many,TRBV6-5,TGTGCCAGCAGTTACTCCCCCGGCAATCAGCCCCAGCATTTT,CASSYSPGNQPQHF
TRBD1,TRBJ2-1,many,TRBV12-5,TGTGCTAGTGGTTGGGCAGACAGGGCTAGCTCCTACAATGAGCAGTTCTTC,CASGWADRASSYNEQFF
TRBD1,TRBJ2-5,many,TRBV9,TGTGCCAGCAGCAGGACCGGGACAGGGATCCAAGAGACCCAGTACTTC,CASSRTGTGIQETQYF
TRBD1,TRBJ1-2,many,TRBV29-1,TGCAGCGTGGGGAGGACAGGGGCGTATGGCTACACCTTC,CSVGRTGAYGYTF
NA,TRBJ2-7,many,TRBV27,TGTGCCAGCAGTACACTGACAGCTACCTACGAGCAGTACTTC,CASSTLTATYEQYF
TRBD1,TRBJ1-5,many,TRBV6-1,TGTGCCAGCAGTGAAGGGTTACAGGGGGCTCAGCCCCAGCATTTT,CASSEGLQGAQPQHF
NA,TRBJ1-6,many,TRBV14,TGTGCCAGCAGCCCACTCACCTTTTCACCCCTCCACTTT,CASSPLTFSPLHF
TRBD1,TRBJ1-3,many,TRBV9,TGTGCCAGCAGCCTGGGACAGGGCTTTGGGGACACCATATATTTT,CASSLGQGFGDTIYF
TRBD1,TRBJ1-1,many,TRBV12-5,TGTGCTAGTGGACCGGACAGGGGCACTGAAGCTTTCTTT,CASGPDRGTEAFF
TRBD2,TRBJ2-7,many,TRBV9,TGTGCCAGCAGCGTAGCGACCTCGGGGGGCTACGAGCAGTACTTC,CASSVATSGGYEQYF
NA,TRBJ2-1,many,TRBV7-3,TGTGCCAGCAGCTCAACGCCCGGGGCCTACAATGAGCAGTTCTTC,CASSSTPGAYNEQFF
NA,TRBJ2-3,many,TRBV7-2,TGTGCCAGCAGCTTCCCCCGAACCGGGACATCGCGCACAGATACGCAGTATTTT,CASSFPRTGTSRTDTQYF
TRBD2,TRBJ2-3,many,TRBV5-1,TGCGCCAGCGGATCTAGCGGGGGACACACAGATACGCAGTATTTT,CASGSSGGHTDTQYF
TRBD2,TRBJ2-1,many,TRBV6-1,TGTGCCAGCAGTGAAGTTTTTAGCGGGAGCAGTGGCAATGAGCAGTTCTTC,CASSEVFSGSSGNEQFF
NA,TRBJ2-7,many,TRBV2,TGTGCCAGCAGTGAAGCTATCGGGGGCTACGAGCAGTACTTC,CASSEAIGGYEQYF
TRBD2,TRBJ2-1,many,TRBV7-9,TGTGCCAGCAGTCTCAGGCTAGCGGATAAGTTCTTC,CASSLRLADKFF
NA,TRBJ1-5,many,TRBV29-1,TGCAGCGTAAGTGACGGGAAGGATCAGCCCCAGCATTTT,CSVSDGKDQPQHF
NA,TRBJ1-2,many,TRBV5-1,TGCGCCAGCAGCTTGGACCCGGCCCCGGGGGGCTACACCTTC,CASSLDPAPGGYTF
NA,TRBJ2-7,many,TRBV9,TGTGCCAGCAGCCCCCTTGGGGGGGCTAACCACGAGCAGTACTTC,CASSPLGGANHEQYF
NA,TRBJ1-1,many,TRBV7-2,TGTGCCAGCAGCTTACAGGGGATGGACACTGAAGCTTTCTTT,CASSLQGMDTEAFF
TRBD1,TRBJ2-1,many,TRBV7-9,TGTGCCAGCAGCTTTGGACAGGGAATTGTCTACAATGAGCAGTTCTTC,CASSFGQGIVYNEQFF
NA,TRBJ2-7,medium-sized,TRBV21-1,TGTGCCAGCAGTCTGGACTTCCCCTCCTACGAGCAGTACTTC,CASSLDFPSYEQYF
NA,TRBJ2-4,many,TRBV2,TGTGCCAGCAGTGAAACCCAGCGGGAAAACATTCAGTACTTC,CASSETQRENIQYF